This TCR beta chain originates from a study of tumor-infiltrating lymphocytes in primary liver carcinoma (dated by TCRdb to about 2017). Background on the whole study: Between late 2015 and March 2016, 4 or 5 patients in China with histopathologically diagnosed primary liver carcinoma had surgical resection. TCRbeta repertoire sequencing, expression microarrays and whole-exome sequencing were combined in the study across five regions of each liver tumor, with adjacent normal tissue and blood also included. The five patients, three men and two women aged 30 to 69 years, had hepatocellular carcinoma (four) or combined HCC and intrahepatic cholangiocarcinoma (one). The five patients had tumors of stage T1-T3 N0M0, with maximum diameters ranging from about 4 to 11 cm. Repertoires from technical replicates were highly reproducible, with mean shared-clone rates roughly 0.86 and correlation coefficients above 0.95. A total of approximately 35 specimens from 5 patients underwent TCRbeta repertoire sequencing, comprising 25 or so tumor regions, 5 adjacent noncancerous liver tissues and 5 peripheral blood samples. Roughly 3.65 to 8 million productive TCRbeta reads were obtained per sample, and no significant difference in read depth was found between tissue types. Points the paper makes about the study in general: Compared with blood, tumors had a significantly larger share of the repertoire taken up by the top 250 clones (p = 0.039). Bulk unsorted samples precluded comparing CD4+ and CD8+ T cell repertoires. Only a few patients were included in the study, and the authors note that the findings should be validated in a larger study. Only the TCR beta chain was sequenced, so true repertoire diversity is likely underestimated because unpaired alpha chains were not captured. Pairs of tumor regions showed greater repertoire overlap (mean about 36%) than tumor-adjacent pairs (roughly 17%) or tumor-blood pairs (around 15%), which is consistent with antigen-driven expansion.

Blood RNA was extracted from unsorted whole blood using TRIzol reagent, and germline DNA was obtained with the DNeasy Blood & Tissue kit. Chronic HBV infection was present in the patients, and the patients were treatment-naive at sampling. Before surgery, four milliliters of peripheral blood were collected into K2EDTA tubes. The CDR3 measures 16 amino acids from cysteine to phenylalanine. This entry keeps only the CDR3 DNA: 48 bases, framed from base 1. V is pruned by 0 bases and J by 4 bases, leaving 3 bases of the junction without a gene match. From the germline V gene, CDR1 is LGHNT and CDR2 is FRNRAP. Using a constant-region primer and ProtoScript II reverse transcriptase, TCRbeta-specific cDNA was reverse-transcribed from about 540 ng total RNA. Three nested multiplex PCR rounds, following a slightly modified ARM-PCR procedure, were used to build the TCRbeta libraries. Each of the first two PCR rounds ran for 9 to 10 cycles using multiplex TRBV1-TRBV30 forward primers together with a Cbeta reverse primer. Sample barcodes and Illumina adapters were added in a final 25-cycle PCR with Deep VentR polymerase. Before sequencing, amplicons between 200 and 500 bp were purified from gel using a QIAquick gel extraction kit. The TCRbeta amplicons were sequenced with 250-bp paired-end reads on an Illumina HiSeq 2500. In the source study's methods: Trimmomatic v0.33 was used to quality-trim the reads, and FLASH v1.2.11 was used to merge paired reads so that full CDR3 sequences could be recovered. MiGEC v1.2.1b assigned V, D and J germline segments to the rearranged TCRbeta sequences. VDJtools v1.0.0 computed clonotype statistics and Shannon-Wiener diversity indices. Except for diversity analysis, only each sample's 250 most abundant clonotypes were used in subsequent analyses to reduce sampling bias. The public reads were quality trimmed at Q25 with fastp and then assembled into clones with MiXCR by TCRdb, keeping productive beta chains. Identical CDR3 proteins give one entry, which carries the most common genes and DNA. For this entry, the V and J calls and clone size follow TCRdb and not the study's own pipeline. In this sample the table shows about 180,000 distinct CDR3 sequences, approximately 60% of which occur a single time. 72% of the sample rests with the top ten.

Concerning this clonotype: No cognate antigen has been identified for it. Base qualities are not provided; no much larger clone lies one nucleotide away.

The sequenced material came from peripheral blood. The TCR sequence derives from a man aged 40-55 years with primary liver carcinoma and hepatitis B virus infection. This chain joins TRBV12-5 to TRBJ2-5; 12 bases in between match TRBD2. The DNA is as follows: TGTGCTAGTGGTTTGGTACGGACTAGCGGGGCAGAGACCCAGTACTTC. The encoded protein is CASGLVRTSGAETQYF. Here the CDR3 is joined to the reference TRBV12-5 and TRBJ2-5 genes, and the full variable domain is: DARVTQTPRHKVTEMGQEVTMRCQPILGHNTVFWYRQTMMQGLELLAYFRNRAPLDDSGMPKDRFSAEMPDATLATLKIQPSEPRDSAVYFCASGLVRTSGAETQYFGPGTRLLVL.